Sequencing of this TCR beta chain was carried out in a study of blood T cells in healthy people across ages (dated by TCRdb to 2015 to 2017). A note on the overall study: In model experiments, template switching captured about one uniquely barcoded TCR beta cDNA molecule for every two T cells. Age-related changes in TCR beta repertoire diversity were measured in the study by deep sequencing normalized with unique cDNA molecular identifiers. Four age groups were formed from the donors: young (average about 15 years), middle-aged (approximately 41), aged (approximately 60) and long-lived (around 80). To avoid experimental bias, donors of different ages were distributed randomly across sequencing lanes. The study analyzed two additional independent replicas of 1 million unique cDNA reads from the same blood draw for two donors, one aged 18 to 30 and one aged 80 or older.

Systemically healthy Caucasian individuals from Russia, over 30 in total and aged roughly 6 to 100 years, were included as donors. Each donor gave about 9.8 milliliters of peripheral blood, drawn into EDTA-treated Vacutainer tubes. Ficoll-Paque density-gradient centrifugation was used to isolate PBMCs, with at least 7 million obtained per sample. Total RNA was extracted from PBMCs with Trizol reagent, with at least 5 micrograms obtained per sample. For every donor, flow cytometry on a PBMC aliquot measured the percentage of naive CD45RAhigh/CD27high T cells. Library construction relied on 5' RACE. This sample was sequenced with an Illumina HiSeq 2500. A second PCR of roughly 7 to 12 cycles was run with a J-beta primer mix and a sample-barcoded 5' primer. Each TCR beta cDNA molecule received a unique molecular identifier from a template-switch 5' adaptor carrying 12 random nucleotides. Each sample yielded at least 2.5 million CDR3-containing paired-end reads. First-strand cDNA was synthesized from all RNA with the Mint cDNA synthesis kit, primed by a TRBC-specific oligonucleotide. All cDNA was treated with uracil-DNA glycosylase and then went through a first 18-cycle PCR with the universal primers M1SS and BC2_uni_R. Turning to the authors' computational methods: Each sample was normalized by randomly selecting 1 million high-quality reads, each carrying a distinct molecular identifier. Reads with shared molecular identifiers were discarded instead of being binned into consensus sequences. MiTCR, with a Q25 quality threshold and the strictest error-elimination algorithm, was used for CDR3 identification, clonotype clustering and error correction. Lower-bound total TCR beta diversity was estimated with a nonparametric unseen species model using Euler transformation. TCRdb handled the public reads itself, with Q25 trimming in fastp and clone calling in MiXCR, and kept productive beta chains. Entries that share a CDR3 protein sequence are merged under the most common genes and DNA. The V and J calls shown here were made by TCRdb, not taken from the authors' results. This sample comprises 550,000 to 750,000 distinct CDR3 sequences, around a fifth of them detected only once. Roughly 3.6% of the sample goes to the ten largest clones.

This clonotype was observed a handful of times. This receptor's antigen is unknown. A read error may produce the germline difference seen at one junction end. Summary of the overall study and its limitations: Estimates of total diversity based on one million sequenced T cells were considered lower bounds and underestimates. Compared with the aged group, the long-lived group had more naive CD4+ T cells, fewer expanded clones and increased TCR diversity, a pattern suggesting age selection. Donor CMV infection status was unknown, potentially confounding age-related changes in expanded clonotypes. Observed TCR beta diversity correlated strongly with the percentage of naive T cells measured by flow cytometry. Conclusive comparison of naive and antigen-experienced compartments was prevented by the profiling of bulk unsorted PBMCs. As age increased, observed TCR beta diversity per million T cells dropped in a roughly linear way, and a significant reduction was already evident by age around 41.

CDR1 is given as SGHDT and CDR2 as YYEEEE, both from the germline V gene. There are 15 amino acids in the CDR3, from cysteine to phenylalanine inclusive. Only the CDR3 portion is preserved as DNA: 45 bases, with reading frame beginning at the first base. Sequenced input: blood. In this chain, TRBV5-6 is recombined with TRBJ2-2, with the D gene too uncertain to name. The receptor comes from a man aged 65 to 85 in good health. The DNA is as follows: TGTGCCGGCAGCTTGGAACTACGGAACACCGGGGAGCTGTTTTTT. Its translation reads: CAGSLELRNTGELFF.